This T cell receptor beta chain was found in a study of glioma-infiltrating T cells after dendritic cell vaccination. The table came from immunoSEQ multiplex PCR; TCRdb's copy has only in-frame clones and leaves some out. Of 85,000 to 95,000 clones in the sample, approximately 90% were seen once. Germline values: CDR1 SGHNT, CDR2 YENEEA. J gave up 4 bases and V 6 bases, and 16 bases lay outside the gene matches. The CDR3 totals 17 residues. V usage is TRBV11-3 and J usage is TRBJ1-1; 8 bases fit TRBD1. Specimen: blood, collected before dendritic cell vaccination. The TCR was taken from a human donor with glioblastoma. The CDR3, as DNA: TGTGCCAGCAGTTCTGAGAACAGGGGGTTTCGGTTCACTGAAGCTTTCTTT. It translates to CASSSENRGFRFTEAFF. Full variable domain (missing parts from reference TRBV11-3 and TRBJ1-1): EAGVVQSPRYKIIEKKQPVAFWCNPISGHNTLYWYLQNLGQGPELLIRYENEEAVDDSQLPKDRFSAERLKGVDSTLKIQPAELGDSAVYLCASSSENRGFRFTEAFFGQGTRLTVV.